In this sample, the clone carrying this T cell receptor (beta chain) turned up once. Its antigen is still unknown. The data originate from a study of identical twins. Points from the study as a whole: Instead of following the same donors, the conclusions were based on cross-sectional statistical analysis.

The CDR3 contains 16 residues. The V end lost 0 bases, the J end lost 0 bases, and 12 bases lay between the germline ends. From germline, CDR1 is SGHDT and CDR2 YYEEEE. TCRdb ran MiXCR on the 5' RACE reads and lists one entry per CDR3 protein. The sample includes 1.5 million to 2 million distinct CDR3 sequences, 32% seen only once; the top ten take about 0.27%. The specimen was cord blood. This clonotype originated in a newborn girl in good health. This chain links TRBV5-6 with TRBJ1-1; possibly TRBD1 for D (5 bases). CDR3 amino acids: CASSLGGIRMNTEAFF. CDR3 DNA sequence: TGTGCCAGCAGCTTGGGGGGGATTCGCATGAACACTGAAGCTTTCTTT.